This record looks at one TCR beta chain sequence and its context. Its antigen is currently unknown. These data come from a study of T cells expressing NK-cell markers. Points from the study as a whole: For four donors, these clonotypes were likewise the leading ones in the CD3+CD56-NKG2C+ fraction. For six donors, the dominant NKG2C+ clonotypes made up 1.0-7.0% of their CD8+ T cells.

This CDR3 has 13 amino acids. Looked up from germline, CDR1 is DFQATT and CDR2 is SNEGSKA (reference sequence). Following a re-call of the 5' RACE reads, TCRdb has one entry per CDR3 protein and lacks DNA. The sample totals about 460,000 distinct CDR3 sequences. This receptor was obtained from a woman in her fifties or sixties in good health. The sequenced sample consisted of blood T cells: a sorted CD56 or NKG2C T cell subset, CD4+ or CD8+ T cells, or bulk PBMC T cells (not recorded which). This chain connects TRBV20-1 to TRBJ1-1. The chain's CDR3 is CSAQDGRNTEAFF.